This T cell receptor (beta chain) was profiled in a study of blood T cell repertoires in COVID-19 (dated by TCRdb to 2019 to 2021). Concerning the study at large: The collaborator samples originated in the United States, Italy and Spain and spanned the acute and convalescent phases of COVID-19. The material from the prospective study consisted of cDNA or gDNA derived from T cells, B-cell-depleted T cells, or PBMCs. The dataset comprised deeply sampled blood TCRbeta repertoires from subjects exposed to, actively infected with, or recovered from COVID-19. The repertoires were made available in a free public database intended to serve as a resource for research on the immune response to SARS-CoV-2. Samples were obtained from the ongoing ImmuneRACE study (first 160 participants) and from over 1,000 subjects provided by 6 global collaborators. A de-identified subject ID, COVID-19 status, age in years and sex were almost always included in the sample metadata. HLA class I and class II types, where available, came from metadata supplied by the sample provider rather than from assay-based typing. Beyond this particular receptor, the publication reports: How much clinical and demographic metadata was included differed by source and by participant, and the metadata was provided uncurated.

V loses 4 bases of germline sequence and J loses 1 base, and the interval between the two ends is 12 bases. The CDR3 sequence holds 14 residues, the cysteine and phenylalanine included. The read is trimmed to its CDR3 DNA, 42 bases read in frame from base 1. The CDR1 and CDR2 encoded by the germline V gene are SQVTM and ANQGSEA. The collaborating institutions used their own protocols to collect whole blood in K2EDTA tubes. For TCRbeta analysis, collaborator samples were shipped as frozen whole blood, as isolated PBMCs, or as DNA extracted from either sample type. The immunoSEQ Assay, a bias-controlled multiplex PCR, was used to amplify TCRbeta CDR3 regions from genomic DNA. Under the source paper's analysis protocol: The number of nucleated cells in each sample was estimated from the amplification of reference gene primers within the assay. To quantify the absolute abundance of each unique TCRbeta CDR3 rearrangement, sequence reads were collapsed and filtered. For each sample, productive Simpson clonality was calculated by taking the square root of Simpson's diversity index across productive rearrangements. TCRdb limited this immuneACCESS table to in-frame rearrangements with V and J called. A share of clones is missing; checked studies link under half to unresolved V genes, and the rest is unexplained. The DNA gave D and trimming, while V, J and clone size come from that table. The sample table contains 150,000 to 200,000 clones; only one count was recorded for approximately 85% of them. The ten largest clones add up to roughly 7.7% of the sample.

The table lists this clone with a few counts. Its antigen is currently not known. No much larger clone is present one base from it, and per-base qualities are unavailable. This clonotype originated in a woman in her fifties or sixties with acute or convalescent COVID-19. The chain joins TRBV29-1 to TRBJ2-3; the D gene cannot be resolved reliably. The source material was peripheral blood. The base sequence is TGCAGCGTTGGTACCCTGGCGGGCACAGATACGCAGTATTTT. Its amino acids are CSVGTLAGTDTQYF.